One sample yielded the 3 T cell receptor beta chains listed below, sequenced in a study of early T cells in non-severe SARS-CoV-2 infection. TCRdb used MiXCR to reprocess the 5' RACE reads, holding one entry per CDR3 protein. The profile shows over 50,000 distinct CDR3 sequences, more than 10% of them singletons. Sequenced input: whole blood. The receptors come from an adult who was a healthcare worker with PCR-confirmed SARS-CoV-2 infection or an uninfected control (not recorded which).

Ten or more counts support this clonotype. J is TRBJ1-1 and V is TRBV6-1; possibly TRBD1 for D (5 bases). Per germline, CDR1 MNHNS and CDR2 SASEGT. This CDR3 has 16 residues. With 2 bases removed from V and 0 bases from J, the gap between germline ends came to 13 bases. CDR3 sequence: CASSEYQGMMNTEAFF. CDR3 bases: TGTGCCAGCAGTGAATACCAGGGCATGATGAACACTGAAGCTTTCTTT.

This clonotype appeared many times. This chain links TRBV6-1 with TRBJ2-7; tentative D call: TRBD1 (6 bases). Looked up from germline, CDR1 is MNHNS and CDR2 is SASEGT. Trimming pared 2 bases from V and 5 bases from J, leaving 31 bases between. This CDR3 region has 20 residues. CDR3 region: CASSEIAQGSHRRALDEQYF. The DNA for the CDR3 is TGTGCCAGCAGTGAAATAGCCCAGGGGAGTCACCGTAGGGCCTTGGACGAGCAGTACTTC.

The chain couples TRBV12-3 or TRBV12-4 to TRBJ2-7; D is possibly TRBD2 (5 bases). CDR3 length: 14 amino acids. V was shortened by 3 bases and J by 2 bases, with 11 bases between the two germline ends. The CDR3 DNA follows: TGTGCCAGCAGTTTGAATCGGGGTCCCTACGAGCAGTACTTC. As protein: CASSLNRGPYEQYF.